A single sample is the source of the 6 T cell receptor beta chains below, sequenced in a study of shared clonotypes between healthy human individuals. The method was immunoSEQ multiplex PCR; TCRdb's version includes in-frame clones alone and lacks a portion of them. This sample yields 490,000 or so clones, of which approximately 79% are seen a single time; approximately 12% belongs to the top ten. Source material: PBMCs. The receptors here all came from a woman between 40 and 55 years old in good health. Some clones in this sample may be carry-over from other donors' samples.

V is TRBV6-6 and J is TRBJ2-7, with unresolved D. CDR1 is MNHNY and CDR2 is SVGAGI in the germline V gene (reference sequence). The CDR3 runs to 15 residues. Trimming removed 6 bases from V and 1 base from J, with 16 bases in between. CDR3 amino acids: CASSPGRPGSYEQYF. Here the CDR3 DNA reads TGTGCCAGCAGCCCGGGCCGACCTGGGTCCTACGAGCAGTACTTC.

The chain employs TRBV11-1 and TRBJ1-1; D is uncertain. Trimming removed 0 bases at V and 3 bases at J, with 14 bases between. This CDR3 spans 16 amino acids. CDR1 is SGHAT and CDR2 is FQDESV in the germline V gene (reference sequence). CDR3 sequence: CASSLARAVAHTEAFF. The CDR3, as DNA: TGTGCCAGCAGCTTAGCGCGGGCAGTGGCCCACACTGAAGCTTTCTTT.

In the case of this clone: Other DNA sequences in the same sample also yield this CDR3. The chain recombines TRBV4-1 with TRBJ2-2; no firm D call. Germline CDR1 and CDR2: MGHRA and YSYEKL. The CDR3 extends over 14 amino acids. Trimming left V 0 bases short and J 6 bases short, with 8 bases between. The CDR3 here is CASSQERVPGELFF. The CDR3 nucleotides read TGCGCCAGCAGCCAAGAAAGGGTGCCCGGGGAGCTGTTTTTT.

V usage is TRBV10-3 and J usage is TRBJ2-1, with 10 bases identical to TRBD2. V was clipped by 6 bases and J by 6 bases; unmatched bases: 8. The CDR3 spans 15 residues. Germline V CDR1 and CDR2: ENHRY, SYGVKD. The CDR3 here is CAIRPASGSSNEQFF. The CDR3, as DNA: TGTGCCATCAGACCCGCTAGCGGGAGTTCCAATGAGCAGTTCTTC.

The rearrangement links TRBV19 to TRBJ1-2, with 9 bases aligning to TRBD1. Germline assignment: CDR1 LNHDA and CDR2 SQIVND (reference sequence). The junction had 21 bases not matched to a gene; V was cut back by 4 bases and J by 3 bases. The CDR3 totals 20 residues. The CDR3 nucleotides are TGTGCCAGTAGTACTCTACCCGCCGGGACAGGGCCCTCGGGCCACTATGGCTACACCTTC. Its protein is CASSTLPAGTGPSGHYGYTF.

The chain couples TRBV13 to TRBJ1-1; unclear D gene. The CDR3 has 13 amino acids. The ends were cut back, 3 bases at V and 1 base at J, with 6 bases in the middle. Germline CDR1 reads PRHDT; CDR2 reads FYEKMQ (reference sequence). The CDR3: CASSFQRNTEAFF. CDR3 in DNA: TGTGCCAGCAGCTTTCAGCGGAACACTGAAGCTTTCTTT.